These T cell receptor beta chains were read from a single sample in a study of cytomegalovirus exposure and HLA in healthy donors. Here immunoSEQ multiplex PCR was the method, and the copy in TCRdb shows in-frame clones only, minus some. The data show 110,000 to 150,000 clones, around 85% seen once. Sequenced input: PBMCs. The receptors originated from a female donor in good health and CMV-seronegative. CDR3s include the opening cysteine and the closing phenylalanine or tryptophan. The D gene is left open where the match is weak. The listing skips clone size in some rows; elsewhere it reads once, few, many or a size class.

NA	NA	TRBJ2-7	13	TRBV5-1	CASRPQGTYEQYF	TGCGCCAGCCGCCCCCAGGGAACCTACGAGCAGTACTTC
NA	NA	TRBJ1-1	15	TRBV7-9	CASSLVGALNTEAFF	TGTGCCAGCAGCTTAGTAGGGGCTTTGAACACTGAAGCTTTCTTT
few	NA	TRBJ2-7	14	TRBV5-4	CASSLGGPGNEQYF	TGTGCCAGCAGCTTGGGAGGTCCCGGGAACGAGCAGTACTTC
NA	TRBD2	TRBJ2-7	18	TRBV5-6	CASSLGQVGLAVTYEQYF	TGTGCCAGCAGCTTGGGCCAGGTTGGACTAGCGGTTACCTACGAGCAGTACTTC
NA	NA	TRBJ2-3	18	TRBV28	CASSPRGGGRSVTDTQYF	TGTGCCAGCAGCCCCCGGGGTGGTGGGAGATCGGTCACAGATACGCAGTATTTT
NA	TRBD1	TRBJ1-2	15	TRBV6-1	CASSDLDRGLFGYTF	TGTGCCAGCAGTGATCTGGACAGGGGGCTGTTTGGCTACACCTTC
few	TRBD1	TRBJ1-1	15	TRBV2	CASSEGTGQTTEAFF	TGTGCCAGCAGTGAAGGGACAGGGCAGACCACTGAAGCTTTCTTT
NA	TRBD1	TRBJ1-5	16	TRBV2	CASSQWFGQGYQPQHF	TGTGCCAGCAGCCAGTGGTTCGGACAGGGGTACCAGCCCCAGCATTTT
NA	TRBD2	TRBJ2-7	14	TRBV5-4	CASSRTGTRYEQYF	TGTGCCAGCAGCAGAACCGGGACTAGATACGAGCAGTACTTC
once	TRBD1	TRBJ1-6	16	TRBV6-5	CASSYEQTGTRSPLHF	TGTGCCAGCAGTTACGAACAGACAGGGACGAGGTCACCCCTCCACTTT
NA	NA	TRBJ1-1	14	TRBV6-5	CATQGLGRDTEAFF	TGTGCCACACAAGGGCTCGGGCGGGACACTGAAGCTTTCTTT
NA	NA	TRBJ2-7	14	TRBV4-2	CASSPKDLSYEQYF	TGTGCCAGCAGCCCGAAGGACTTGTCCTACGAGCAGTACTTC
NA	TRBD2	TRBJ2-3	16	TRBV2	CASSESGLADTDTQYF	TGTGCCAGCAGTGAGTCGGGACTAGCGGACACAGATACGCAGTATTTT
NA	TRBD1	TRBJ2-7	14	TRBV7-6	CASSLGDRVYEQYF	TGTGCCAGCAGCTTAGGGGACAGGGTCTACGAGCAGTACTTC
NA	NA	TRBJ2-3	11	TRBV27	CASRSTDTQYF	TGTGCCAGTCGGAGCACAGATACGCAGTATTTT
NA	TRBD2	TRBJ2-5	15	TRBV9	CASSVAAGGQETQYF	TGTGCCAGCAGCGTAGCGGCGGGAGGGCAAGAGACCCAGTACTTC
medium-sized	TRBD1	TRBJ1-1	14	TRBV5-1	CASSDTGGVTEAFF	TGCGCCAGCAGCGATACAGGGGGAGTCACTGAAGCTTTCTTT
NA	NA	TRBJ2-5	15	TRBV10-2	CASSEGSGGKETQYF	TGCGCCAGCAGTGAAGGTAGCGGAGGGAAAGAGACCCAGTACTTC
once	NA	TRBJ2-7	15	TRBV12-1	CASSTGQLSSYEQYF	TGTGCCAGCAGTACTGGACAGCTGAGCTCCTACGAGCAGTACTTC
NA	TRBD1	TRBJ2-7	15	TRBV25-1	CASRPWGTGVYEQYF	TGTGCCAGCAGGCCATGGGGGACAGGGGTCTACGAGCAGTACTTC
NA	NA	TRBJ2-7	13	TRBV7-2	CASSPDYRYEQYF	TGTGCCAGCAGCCCGGACTACCGGTACGAGCAGTACTTC
NA	TRBD1	TRBJ1-1	19	TRBV27	CASSPPSNTQQGGHAEAFF	TGTGCCAGCAGTCCCCCATCAAATACCCAACAGGGGGGTCACGCTGAAGCTTTCTTT
NA	NA	TRBJ1-5	19	TRBV6-1	CASSEEVGGNSYSNQPQHF	TGTGCCAGCAGTGAGGAGGTAGGCGGGAATTCTTATAGCAATCAGCCCCAGCATTTT
NA	TRBD1	TRBJ2-7	16	TRBV27	CASRRPSAGGLVEQYF	TGTGCCAGTAGAAGACCTTCGGCAGGGGGTCTGGTGGAGCAGTACTTC
NA	TRBD2	TRBJ2-7	16	TRBV28	CASSLSRTSGPYEQYF	TGTGCCAGCAGTTTATCCCGGACTAGCGGACCCTACGAGCAGTACTTC
NA	TRBD1	TRBJ1-5	14	TRBV28	CASRRDRANQPQHF	TGTGCCAGCAGGAGGGACAGGGCTAATCAGCCCCAGCATTTT
NA	NA	TRBJ2-1	14	TRBV4-1	CASSPGVAFNEQFF	TGCGCCAGCAGCCCCGGGGTAGCTTTCAATGAGCAGTTCTTC
NA	NA	TRBJ2-7	14	TRBV7-9	CASSLGLSSYEQYF	TGTGCCAGCAGCTTAGGACTAAGCTCCTACGAGCAGTACTTC
NA	TRBD1	TRBJ1-2	15	TRBV5-1	CASSGGDRDSPGHTF	TGCGCCAGCAGCGGTGGGGACAGGGACTCCCCCGGTCACACCTTC
few	NA	TRBJ1-1	14	TRBV4-1	CASSQVGSNTEAFF	TGCGCCAGCAGCCAAGTGGGCAGCAACACTGAAGCTTTCTTT
NA	NA	TRBJ2-1	14	TRBV19	CASSLGLGSNEQFF	TGTGCCAGTAGCCTTGGACTTGGGAGCAATGAGCAGTTCTTC
NA	NA	TRBJ1-1	14	TRBV28	CASSLDSMNTEAFF	TGTGCCAGCAGTTTAGACAGCATGAACACTGAAGCTTTCTTT
NA	TRBD1	TRBJ2-5	14	TRBV6-1	CASGRDRGFKTQYF	TGTGCCAGCGGCCGGGACAGGGGATTTAAGACCCAGTACTTC
NA	NA	TRBJ2-2	12	TRBV29-1	CSVAQGIGELFF	TGCAGCGTTGCACAGGGTATCGGGGAGCTGTTTTTT
once	TRBD1	TRBJ1-2	13	TRBV5-1	CASSFRTGVGYTF	TGCGCCAGCAGCTTTAGAACAGGGGTTGGCTACACCTTC
few	NA	TRBJ2-7	15	TRBV2	CASSGRVEAIYEQYF	TGTGCCAGCAGTGGGAGGGTCGAGGCCATCTACGAGCAGTACTTC
NA	NA	TRBJ1-1	13	TRBV6-5	CASSLTGYYEAFF	TGTGCCAGCAGTTTGACAGGATACTATGAAGCTTTCTTT
NA	NA	TRBJ2-1	14	TRBV7-9	CASSLGGGTNEQFF	TGTGCCAGCAGCTTAGGAGGCGGGACGAATGAGCAGTTCTTC
NA	NA	TRBJ2-3	15	TRBV2	CASSEAGGGTDTQYF	TGTGCCAGCAGTGAAGCAGGAGGAGGCACAGATACGCAGTATTTT
NA	NA	TRBJ2-7	15	TRBV2	CASNPHAGANYEQYF	TGTGCCAGCAATCCACATGCGGGGGCAAACTACGAGCAGTACTTC